The T cell receptor (beta chain) under discussion was sequenced for a study of shared clonotypes between healthy human individuals. TCRdb's copy holds only in-frame clones and misses some; the assay was immunoSEQ multiplex PCR. There are 2 million to 3 million clones in the sample; approximately 90% occur only once, and roughly 0.15% lies in the top ten. This TCR was sampled from a man in his late teens or twenties in good health. The sample consisted of naive CD4+ T cells sorted from blood. Subset noted: CD45RA+ positively selected.

The CDR3 DNA reads as TGTGCCAGCAGTTTCCTCTCGGGGTCCTCAAAGGAGTTCTTC. It specifies CASSFLSGSSKEFF. The chain combines TRBV28 with TRBJ2-1, with D tentatively TRBD2 (5 bases). With 3 bases removed from V and 14 bases from J, the gap between germline ends came to 20 bases. The length of the CDR3 is 14 residues. Looked up from germline, CDR1 is MDHEN and CDR2 is SYDVKM.